This is a list of T cell receptor beta chains from one sample in a study of vaccination and CD4 T cells after COVID-19. The antigens for these receptors are not known. From the PCR reads, TCRdb called clonotypes with MiXCR, one entry per CDR3 protein. The sample has 10,000 to 15,000 distinct CDR3 sequences, approximately 57% seen once. The specimen was CD4+ T cells from blood, cultured in vitro. Receptors originate from a human donor who had recovered from COVID-19. CDR3s include the opening cysteine and the closing phenylalanine or tryptophan. Each record gives: clone size, D gene, J gene, V gene, CDR3 DNA, CDR3 protein. A D gene is named only where the DNA matches it firmly. A clone size is listed for some rows: how often the clone was seen (once, few, many), or a class if it is expanded.

.	TRBD1	TRBJ1-6	TRBV28	TGTGCCAGATACACCACTGATACAGGGGTGGGTTCACCCCTCCACTTT	CARYTTDTGVGSPLHF
.	.	TRBJ1-5	TRBV2	TGTGCCAGCAGTCCTACAGGGAGAAATAGCAATCAGCCCCAGCATTTT	CASSPTGRNSNQPQHF
.	.	TRBJ2-1	TRBV11-2	TGTGCTTGCGGGTCTGGGGTGGGCAATGAGCAGTTCTTC	CACGSGVGNEQFF
once	TRBD1	TRBJ1-4	TRBV6-5	TGTGCCAGCAGTTATGTCAGGGGGTATAATGAAAAACTGTTTTTT	CASSYVRGYNEKLFF
.	.	TRBJ2-1	TRBV20-1	TGCAGTGCTAGATTGCGGGCCACAAATTTCGGGCAGTTCTTC	CSARLRATNFGQFF
.	.	TRBJ2-1	TRBV20-1	TGCAGTGCTGCTTTGGGCGACTCCTACAATGAGCAGTTCTTC	CSAALGDSYNEQFF
.	.	TRBJ1-1	TRBV2	TGTGCCAGCAGTCCCGATAACACTGAAGCTTTCTTT	CASSPDNTEAFF
.	.	TRBJ2-3	TRBV7-2	TGTGCCAGCAGCTTATATGGGGAATCAGATACGCAGTATTTT	CASSLYGESDTQYF
.	TRBD2	TRBJ2-3	TRBV20-1	TGCAGTGCTAGAGAGGCGGGAGGAGTAGATACGCAGTATTTT	CSAREAGGVDTQYF
once	.	TRBJ2-2	TRBV6-1	TGTGCCATCAGTAGGGGGGGGACCGGGGAGCTGTTTTTT	CAISRGGTGELFF
.	.	TRBJ1-5	TRBV14	TGTGCCAGCAGCCAAGGGAGGGATCAGCCCCAGCATTTT	CASSQGRDQPQHF